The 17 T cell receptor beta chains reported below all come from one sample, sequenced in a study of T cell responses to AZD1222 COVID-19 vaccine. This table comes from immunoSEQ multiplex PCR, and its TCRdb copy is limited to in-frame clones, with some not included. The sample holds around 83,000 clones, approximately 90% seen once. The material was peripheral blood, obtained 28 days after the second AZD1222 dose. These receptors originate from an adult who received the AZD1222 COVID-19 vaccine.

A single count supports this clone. The CDR3 coding sequence is TGTGCCAGCAGCGTTATAAGGGGCACCGGGGAGCTGTTTTTT. Residues: CASSVIRGTGELFF. This sequence joins TRBV6-4 and TRBJ2-2, with a tentative D call TRBD1 (5 bases). From germline, CDR1 is MRHNA and CDR2 SNTAGT. Between the trimmed V and J ends, which lost 6 bases and 4 bases, there was a span of 12 bases. This CDR3 is built from 14 residues.

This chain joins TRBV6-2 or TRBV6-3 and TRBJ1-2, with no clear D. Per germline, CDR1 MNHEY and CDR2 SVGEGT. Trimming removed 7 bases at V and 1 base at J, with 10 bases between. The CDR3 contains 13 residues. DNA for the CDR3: TGTGCCAGCACCCCTTGGATTAACTATGGCTACACCTTC. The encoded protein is CASTPWINYGYTF.

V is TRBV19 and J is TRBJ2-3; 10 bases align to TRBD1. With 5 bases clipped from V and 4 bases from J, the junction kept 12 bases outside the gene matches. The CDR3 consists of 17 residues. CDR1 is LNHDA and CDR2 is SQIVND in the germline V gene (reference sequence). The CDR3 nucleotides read TGTGCCAGTAGTCCCCCCGGGACAGGGGATGTTGCAGATACGCAGTATTTT. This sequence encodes CASSPPGTGDVADTQYF.

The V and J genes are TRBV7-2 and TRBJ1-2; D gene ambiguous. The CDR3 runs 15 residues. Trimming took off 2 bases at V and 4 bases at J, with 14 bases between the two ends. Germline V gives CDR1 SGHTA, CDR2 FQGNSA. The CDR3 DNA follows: TGTGCCAGCAGCTTATCCCCCGGGCCCACCTATGGCTACACCTTC. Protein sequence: CASSLSPGPTYGYTF.

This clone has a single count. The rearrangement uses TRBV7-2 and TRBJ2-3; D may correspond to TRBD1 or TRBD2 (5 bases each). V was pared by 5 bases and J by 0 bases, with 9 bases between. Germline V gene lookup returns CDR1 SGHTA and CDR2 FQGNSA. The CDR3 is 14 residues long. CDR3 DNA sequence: TGTGCCAGCAGCCTCCGGGACAGCACAGATACGCAGTATTTT. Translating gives CASSLRDSTDTQYF.

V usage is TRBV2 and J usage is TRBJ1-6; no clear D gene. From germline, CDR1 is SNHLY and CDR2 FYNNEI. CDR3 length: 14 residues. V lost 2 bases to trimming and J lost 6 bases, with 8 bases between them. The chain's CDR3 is CASSERRPNSPLHF. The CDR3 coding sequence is TGTGCCAGCAGTGAAAGGCGTCCTAATTCACCCCTCCACTTT.

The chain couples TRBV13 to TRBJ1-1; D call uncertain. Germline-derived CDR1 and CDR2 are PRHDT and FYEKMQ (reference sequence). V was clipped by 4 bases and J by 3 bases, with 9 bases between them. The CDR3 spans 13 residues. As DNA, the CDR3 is TGTGCCAGCAGCTCATCTTTTGACACTGAAGCTTTCTTT. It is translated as CASSSSFDTEAFF. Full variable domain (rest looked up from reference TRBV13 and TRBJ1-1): AAGVIQSPRHLIKEKRETATLKCYPIPRHDTVYWYQQGPGQDPQFLISFYEKMQSDKGSIPDRFSAQQFSDYHSELNMSSLELGDSALYFCASSSSFDTEAFFGQGTRLTVV.

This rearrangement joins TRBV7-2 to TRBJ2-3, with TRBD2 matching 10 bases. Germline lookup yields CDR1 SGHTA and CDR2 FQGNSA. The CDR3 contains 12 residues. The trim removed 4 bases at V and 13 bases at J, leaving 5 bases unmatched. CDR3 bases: TGTGCCAGCAGCTCTAGCGGGGGCGCCAAGTATTTT. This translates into CASSSSGGAKYF.

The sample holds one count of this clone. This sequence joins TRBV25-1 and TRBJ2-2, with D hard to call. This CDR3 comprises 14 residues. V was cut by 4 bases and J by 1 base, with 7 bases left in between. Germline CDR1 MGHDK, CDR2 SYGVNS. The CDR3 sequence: CASSVSGNTGELFF. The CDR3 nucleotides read TGTGCCAGCAGTGTTTCAGGGAACACCGGGGAGCTGTTTTTT.

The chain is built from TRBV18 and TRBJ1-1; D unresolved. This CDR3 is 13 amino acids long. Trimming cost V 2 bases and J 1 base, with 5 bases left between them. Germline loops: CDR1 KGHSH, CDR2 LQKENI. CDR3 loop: CASSPVGNTEAFF. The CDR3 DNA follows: TGTGCCAGCTCACCAGTAGGGAACACTGAAGCTTTCTTT.

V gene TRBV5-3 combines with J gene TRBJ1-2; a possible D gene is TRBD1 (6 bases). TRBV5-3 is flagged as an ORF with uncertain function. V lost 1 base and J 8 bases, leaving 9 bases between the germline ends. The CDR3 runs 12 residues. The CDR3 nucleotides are TGTGCCAGAAGCTTGTCTGGGGGCGGCTACACCTTC. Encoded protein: CARSLSGGGYTF.

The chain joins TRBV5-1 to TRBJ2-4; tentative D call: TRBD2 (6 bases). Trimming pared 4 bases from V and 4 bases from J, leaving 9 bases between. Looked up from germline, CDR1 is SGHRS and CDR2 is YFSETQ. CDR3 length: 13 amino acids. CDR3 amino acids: CASSGEVKNIQYF. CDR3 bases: TGCGCCAGCAGCGGGGAGGTTAAAAACATTCAGTACTTC.

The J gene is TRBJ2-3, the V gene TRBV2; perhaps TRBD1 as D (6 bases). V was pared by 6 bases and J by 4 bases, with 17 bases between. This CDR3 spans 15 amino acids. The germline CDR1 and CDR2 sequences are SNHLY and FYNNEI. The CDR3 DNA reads TGTGCCAGCAGGGGGGCCGGGACCACCTCAGATACGCAGTATTTT. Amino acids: CASRGAGTTSDTQYF.

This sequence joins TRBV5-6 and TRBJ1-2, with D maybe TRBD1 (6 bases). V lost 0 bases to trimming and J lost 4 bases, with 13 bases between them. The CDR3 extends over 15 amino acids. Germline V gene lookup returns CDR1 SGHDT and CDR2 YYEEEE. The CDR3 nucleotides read TGTGCCAGCAGCTTGGATCGGGGGCCGGGCTATGGCTACACCTTC. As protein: CASSLDRGPGYGYTF.

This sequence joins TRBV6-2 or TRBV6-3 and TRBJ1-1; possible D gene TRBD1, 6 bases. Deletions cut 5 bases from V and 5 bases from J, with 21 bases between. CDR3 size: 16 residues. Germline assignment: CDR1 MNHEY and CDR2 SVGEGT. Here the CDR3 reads CASSRLGGAPGTEAFF. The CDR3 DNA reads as TGTGCCAGCAGTCGCCTTGGGGGGGCGCCCGGGACTGAAGCTTTCTTT.

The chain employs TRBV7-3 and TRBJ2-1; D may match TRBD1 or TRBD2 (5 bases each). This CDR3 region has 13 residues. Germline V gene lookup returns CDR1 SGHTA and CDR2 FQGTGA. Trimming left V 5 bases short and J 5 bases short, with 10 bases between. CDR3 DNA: TGTGCCAGCAGCGTGGGGACCAACAATGAGCAGTTCTTC. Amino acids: CASSVGTNNEQFF.

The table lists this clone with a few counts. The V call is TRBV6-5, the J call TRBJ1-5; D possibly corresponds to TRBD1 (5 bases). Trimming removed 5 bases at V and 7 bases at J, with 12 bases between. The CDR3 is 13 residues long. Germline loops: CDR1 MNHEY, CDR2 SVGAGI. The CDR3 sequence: CASSMGGWQPQHF. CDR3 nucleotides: TGTGCCAGCAGTATGGGGGGTTGGCAGCCCCAGCATTTT.